The entry below gives a single T cell receptor beta chain sequence along with its context. Its antigen is as yet unknown. Assay used: immunoSEQ multiplex PCR; TCRdb lists only in-frame clones, some missing. This sample has about 30,000 clones, with 90% found just once. V shed 6 bases, J shed 7 bases, and the junction held 8 bases outside the gene matches. The CDR3 consists of 15 residues. Per the germline V gene, CDR1 is MNHEY and CDR2 is SMNVEV (reference sequence). The data belong to a study of OX40 agonist ivuxolimab in advanced cancers. At the level of the study: A partial response was reached by three patients: one with hepatocellular carcinoma and two with cutaneous melanoma. General study findings and limits: Some of the nonresponding patients also showed low levels of normalized T-cell clonal expansion. With doses of 0.1 to 3.0 mg/kg, CD4+ and CD8+ blood T cells had undergone clonal expansion by week 6.

The clonotype comes from an adult with an advanced solid tumor such as melanoma, head and neck, liver or kidney cancer. This chain uses TRBV27 with TRBJ2-1; 11 nucleotides align to TRBD2. This specimen consisted of CD4+ or CD8+ T cells sorted from blood, obtained in a trial of the OX40 agonist ivuxolimab. This chain's CDR3 is CASRPTTSGSNEQFF. CDR3 bases: TGTGCCAGCAGACCCACCACTAGCGGGAGTAATGAGCAGTTCTTC.